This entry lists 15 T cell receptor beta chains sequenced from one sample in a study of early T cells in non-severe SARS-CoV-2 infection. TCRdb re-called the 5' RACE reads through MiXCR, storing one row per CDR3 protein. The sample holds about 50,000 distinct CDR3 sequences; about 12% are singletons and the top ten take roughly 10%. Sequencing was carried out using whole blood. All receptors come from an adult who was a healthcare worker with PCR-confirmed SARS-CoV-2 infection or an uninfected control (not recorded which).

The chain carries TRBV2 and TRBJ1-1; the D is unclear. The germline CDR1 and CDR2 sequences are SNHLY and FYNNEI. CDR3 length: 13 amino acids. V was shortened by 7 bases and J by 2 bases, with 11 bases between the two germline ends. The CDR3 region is CASTEGPNTEAFF. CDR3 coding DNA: TGTGCCAGCACCGAAGGTCCAAACACTGAAGCTTTCTTT.

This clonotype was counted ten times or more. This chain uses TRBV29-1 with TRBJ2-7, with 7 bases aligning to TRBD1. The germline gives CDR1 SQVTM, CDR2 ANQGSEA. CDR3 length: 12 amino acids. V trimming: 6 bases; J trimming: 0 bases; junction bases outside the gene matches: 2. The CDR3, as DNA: TGCAGCGTCAGGGGGACCTCCTACGAGCAGTACTTC. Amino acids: CSVRGTSYEQYF.

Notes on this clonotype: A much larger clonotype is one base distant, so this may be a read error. The CDR3 sequence is CSARQGPGDTEAFF. In nucleotides, the CDR3 is TGCAGTGCTAGACAGGGTCCCGGGGACACTGAAGCTTTCTTT. V and J are TRBV20-1 and TRBJ1-1; D may be TRBD1 (5 bases). Germline CDR1 DFQATT, CDR2 SNEGSKA (reference sequence). The CDR3 contains 14 residues. V was clipped by 2 bases and J by 3 bases, with 13 bases between them.

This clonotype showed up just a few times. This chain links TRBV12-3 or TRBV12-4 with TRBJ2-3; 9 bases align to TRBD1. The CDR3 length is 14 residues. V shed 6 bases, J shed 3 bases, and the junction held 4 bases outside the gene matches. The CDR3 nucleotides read TGTGCCAGCAGCCCTGGGACAGGGACAGATACGCAGTATTTT. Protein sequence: CASSPGTGTDTQYF.

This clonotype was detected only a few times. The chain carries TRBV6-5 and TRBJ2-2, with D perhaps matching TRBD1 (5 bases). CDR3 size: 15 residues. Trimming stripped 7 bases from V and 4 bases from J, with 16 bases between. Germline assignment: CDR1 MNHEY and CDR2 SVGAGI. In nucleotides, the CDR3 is TGTGCCAGCAAGCTGTTGGGGCGCGGCACCGGGGAGCTGTTTTTT. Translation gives CASKLLGRGTGELFF.

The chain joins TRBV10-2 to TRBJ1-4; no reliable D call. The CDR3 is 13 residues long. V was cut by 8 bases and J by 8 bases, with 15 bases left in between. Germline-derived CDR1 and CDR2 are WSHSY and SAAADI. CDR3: CASLKALGEKLFF. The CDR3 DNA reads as TGCGCCAGCCTCAAGGCCTTGGGAGAAAAACTGTTTTTT.

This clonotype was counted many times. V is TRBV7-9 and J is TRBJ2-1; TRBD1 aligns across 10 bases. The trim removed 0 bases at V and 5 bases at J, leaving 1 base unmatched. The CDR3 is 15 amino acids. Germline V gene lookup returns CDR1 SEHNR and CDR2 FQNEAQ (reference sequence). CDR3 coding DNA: TGTGCCAGCAGCTTAGCCGGGACAGGGGACAATGAGCAGTTCTTC. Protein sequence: CASSLAGTGDNEQFF. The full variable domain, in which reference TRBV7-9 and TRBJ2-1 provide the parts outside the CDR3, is DTGVSQNPRHKITKRGQNVTFRCDPISEHNRLYWYRQTLGQGPEFLTYFQNEAQLEKSRLLSDRFSAERPKGSFSTLEIQRTEQGDSAMYLCASSLAGTGDNEQFFGPGTRLTVL.

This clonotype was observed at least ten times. The CDR3 here is CASSQSTGGLAKNIQYF. Here the CDR3 DNA reads TGTGCCAGCAGCCAGTCGACAGGGGGCTTAGCCAAAAACATTCAGTACTTC. This chain uses TRBV6-2 or TRBV6-3 with TRBJ2-4; 10 bases are a match to TRBD1. With V trimmed by 6 bases and J by 0 bases, 8 bases remained unmatched. This CDR3 contains 17 residues. Germline lookup yields CDR1 MNHEY and CDR2 SVGEGT.

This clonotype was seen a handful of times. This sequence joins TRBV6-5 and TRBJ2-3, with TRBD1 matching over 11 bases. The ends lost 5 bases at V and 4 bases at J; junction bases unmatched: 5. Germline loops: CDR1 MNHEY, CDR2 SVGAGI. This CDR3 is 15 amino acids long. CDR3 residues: CASSTRDRGADTQYF. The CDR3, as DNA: TGTGCCAGCAGTACCAGGGACAGGGGGGCAGATACGCAGTATTTT.

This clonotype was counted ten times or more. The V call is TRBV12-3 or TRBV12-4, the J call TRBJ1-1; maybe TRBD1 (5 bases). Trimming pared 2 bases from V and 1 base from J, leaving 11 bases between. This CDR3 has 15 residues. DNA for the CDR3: TGTGCCAGCAGTTTAATGTGGGGCCCGAACACTGAAGCTTTCTTT. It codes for CASSLMWGPNTEAFF.

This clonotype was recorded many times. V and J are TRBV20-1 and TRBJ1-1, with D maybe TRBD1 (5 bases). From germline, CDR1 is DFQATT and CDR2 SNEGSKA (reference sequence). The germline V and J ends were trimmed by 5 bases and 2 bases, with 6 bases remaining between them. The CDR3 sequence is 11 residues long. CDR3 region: CSAGTNTEAFF. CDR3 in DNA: TGCAGTGCTGGGACCAACACTGAAGCTTTCTTT.

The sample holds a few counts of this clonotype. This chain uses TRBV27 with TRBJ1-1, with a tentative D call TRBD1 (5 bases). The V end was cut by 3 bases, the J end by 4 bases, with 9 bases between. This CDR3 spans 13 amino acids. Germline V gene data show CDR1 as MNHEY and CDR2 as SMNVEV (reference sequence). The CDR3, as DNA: TGTGCCAGCAGTTTTCAGAGGGGCACTGAAGCTTTCTTT. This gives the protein CASSFQRGTEAFF.

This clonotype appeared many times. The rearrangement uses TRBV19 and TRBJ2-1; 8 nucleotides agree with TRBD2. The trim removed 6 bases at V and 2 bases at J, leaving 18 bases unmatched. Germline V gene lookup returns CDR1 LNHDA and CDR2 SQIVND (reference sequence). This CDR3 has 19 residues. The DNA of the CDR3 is TGTGCCAGTAGCCAGTCCTTACTAGCGGAGGGAATCGCCTACAATGAGCAGTTCTTC. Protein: CASSQSLLAEGIAYNEQFF.

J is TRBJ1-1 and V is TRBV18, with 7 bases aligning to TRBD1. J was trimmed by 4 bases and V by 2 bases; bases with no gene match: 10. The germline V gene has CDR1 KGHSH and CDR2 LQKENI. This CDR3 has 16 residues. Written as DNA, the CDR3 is TGTGCCAGCTCACCAGTTGAGACAGGGCTTAGCACTGAAGCTTTCTTT. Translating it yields CASSPVETGLSTEAFF.

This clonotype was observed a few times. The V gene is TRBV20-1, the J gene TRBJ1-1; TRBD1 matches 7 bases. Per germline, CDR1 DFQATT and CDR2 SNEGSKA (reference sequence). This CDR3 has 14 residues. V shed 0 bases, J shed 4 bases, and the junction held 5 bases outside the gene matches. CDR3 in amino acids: CSARDGAGGTEAFF. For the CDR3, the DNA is TGCAGTGCTAGAGATGGGGCAGGGGGCACTGAAGCTTTCTTT.